This TCR beta chain was observed in a study of radiation and T cells in renal cell carcinoma. Broader study findings: In blood, top tumor clones expanded by 2 weeks, shrinking by 4.

CDR3 length: 16 amino acids. Germline V gives CDR1 MNHEY, CDR2 SVGAGI. Trimming left V 2 bases short and J 1 base short, with 14 bases between. The data were produced by immunoSEQ multiplex PCR, yet TCRdb's version contains in-frame clones alone and is incomplete. Of tens of thousands of clones detected, 82% appear once; the ten largest clones hold roughly 6.8%. As for time point: baseline pretreatment blood. Sample treatment: 15 Gy SBRT to primary tumor, nephrectomy 4 weeks later. Radiation-treated patients gave blood at baseline, week 2 and week 4. A remark on this clone: The antigen is unknown.

This specimen was blood, taken from a patient whose treatment included radiotherapy and nephrectomy. V usage is TRBV6-5 and J usage is TRBJ1-1; weak D call: TRBD1 (5 bases). The sequence was collected from a man in his 60s with renal cell carcinoma. CDR3 amino acids: CASSYGGGTENTEAFF. As DNA, the CDR3 is TGTGCCAGCAGTTACGGTGGCGGGACTGAGAACACTGAAGCTTTCTTT.